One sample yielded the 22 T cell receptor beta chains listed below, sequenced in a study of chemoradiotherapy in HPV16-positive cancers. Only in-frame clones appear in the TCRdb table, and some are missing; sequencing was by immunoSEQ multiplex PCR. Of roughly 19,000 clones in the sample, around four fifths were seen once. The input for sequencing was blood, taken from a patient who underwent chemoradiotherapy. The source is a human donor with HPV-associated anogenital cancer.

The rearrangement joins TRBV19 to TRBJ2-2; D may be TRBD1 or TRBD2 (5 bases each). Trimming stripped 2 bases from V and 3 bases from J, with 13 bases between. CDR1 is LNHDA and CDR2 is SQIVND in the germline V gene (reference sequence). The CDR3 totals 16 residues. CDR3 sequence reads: CASSIRWGWDTGELFF. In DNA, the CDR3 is TGTGCCAGTAGTATACGTTGGGGGTGGGACACCGGGGAGCTGTTTTTT.

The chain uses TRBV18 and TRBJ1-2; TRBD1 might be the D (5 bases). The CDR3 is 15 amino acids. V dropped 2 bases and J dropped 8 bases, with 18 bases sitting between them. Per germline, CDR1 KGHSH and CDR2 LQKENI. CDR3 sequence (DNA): TGTGCCAGCTCACCAGGGACGGCTACGATCAGGGGCTACACCTTC. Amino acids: CASSPGTATIRGYTF. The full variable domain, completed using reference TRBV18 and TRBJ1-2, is NAGVMQNPRHLVRRRGQEARLRCSPMKGHSHVYWYRQLPEEGLKFMVYLQKENIIDESGMPKERFSAEFPKEGPSILRIQQVVRGDSAAYFCASSPGTATIRGYTFGSGTRLTVV.

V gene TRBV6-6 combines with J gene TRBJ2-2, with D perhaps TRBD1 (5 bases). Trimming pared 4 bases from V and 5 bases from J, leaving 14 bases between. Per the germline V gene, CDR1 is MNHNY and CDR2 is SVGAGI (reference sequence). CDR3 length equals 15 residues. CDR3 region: CASSWKGYGTGELFF. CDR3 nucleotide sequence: TGTGCCAGCAGTTGGAAGGGGTATGGTACCGGGGAGCTGTTTTTT.

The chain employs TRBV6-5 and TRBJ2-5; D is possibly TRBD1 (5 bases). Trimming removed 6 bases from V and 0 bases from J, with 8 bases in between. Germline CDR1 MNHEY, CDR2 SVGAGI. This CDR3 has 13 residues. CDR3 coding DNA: TGTGCCAGCAGCCTAGGGGACCAAGAGACCCAGTACTTC. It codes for CASSLGDQETQYF.

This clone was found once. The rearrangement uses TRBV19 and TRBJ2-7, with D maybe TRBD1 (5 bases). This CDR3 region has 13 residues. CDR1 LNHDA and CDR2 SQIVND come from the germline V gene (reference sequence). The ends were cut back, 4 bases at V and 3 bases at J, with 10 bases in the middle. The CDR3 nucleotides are TGTGCCAGTAGTACAGGGTCTTACTACGAGCAGTACTTC. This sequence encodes CASSTGSYYEQYF. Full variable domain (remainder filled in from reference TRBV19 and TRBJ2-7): DGGITQSPKYLFRKEGQNVTLSCEQNLNHDAMYWYRQDPGQGLRLIYYSQIVNDFQKGDIAEGYSVSREKKESFPLTVTSAQKNPTAFYLCASSTGSYYEQYFGPGTRLTVT.

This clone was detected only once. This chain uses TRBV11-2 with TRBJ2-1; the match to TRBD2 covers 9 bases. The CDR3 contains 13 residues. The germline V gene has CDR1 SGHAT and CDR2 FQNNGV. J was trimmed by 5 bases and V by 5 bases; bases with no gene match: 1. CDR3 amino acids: CASSLAGNNEQFF. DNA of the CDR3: TGTGCCAGCAGCCTAGCGGGGAACAATGAGCAGTTCTTC.

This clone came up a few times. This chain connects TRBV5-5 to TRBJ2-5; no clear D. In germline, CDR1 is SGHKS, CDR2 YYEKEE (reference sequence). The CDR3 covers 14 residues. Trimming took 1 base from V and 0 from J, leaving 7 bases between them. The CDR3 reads CASSLRRNQETQYF. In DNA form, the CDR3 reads TGTGCCAGCAGCTTGAGGCGGAACCAAGAGACCCAGTACTTC.

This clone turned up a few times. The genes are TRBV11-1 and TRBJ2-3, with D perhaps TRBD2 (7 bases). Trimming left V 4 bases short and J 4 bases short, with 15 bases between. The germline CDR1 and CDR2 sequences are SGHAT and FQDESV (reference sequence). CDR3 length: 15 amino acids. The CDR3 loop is CASSWRGGGADTQYF. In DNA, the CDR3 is TGTGCCAGCAGCTGGAGGGGGGGCGGGGCAGATACGCAGTATTTT.

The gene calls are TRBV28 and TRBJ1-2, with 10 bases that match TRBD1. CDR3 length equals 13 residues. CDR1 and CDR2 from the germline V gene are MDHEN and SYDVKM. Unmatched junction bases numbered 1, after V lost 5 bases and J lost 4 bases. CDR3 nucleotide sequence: TGTGCCAGCAGTCGACAGGGGGCCTATGGCTACACCTTC. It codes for CASSRQGAYGYTF.

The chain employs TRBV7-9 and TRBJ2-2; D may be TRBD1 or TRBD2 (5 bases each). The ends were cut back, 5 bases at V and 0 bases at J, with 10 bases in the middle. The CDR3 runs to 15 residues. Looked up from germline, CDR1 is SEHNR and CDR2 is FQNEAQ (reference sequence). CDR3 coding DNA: TGTGCCAGCAGCCCCGGGGCCGCGAACACCGGGGAGCTGTTTTTT. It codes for CASSPGAANTGELFF.

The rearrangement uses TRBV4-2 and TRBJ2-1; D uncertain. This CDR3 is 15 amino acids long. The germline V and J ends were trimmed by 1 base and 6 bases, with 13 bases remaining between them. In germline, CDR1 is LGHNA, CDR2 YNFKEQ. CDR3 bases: TGTGCCAGCAGCCAAGGAACCTCTACCGGCAATGAGCAGTTCTTC. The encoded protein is CASSQGTSTGNEQFF.

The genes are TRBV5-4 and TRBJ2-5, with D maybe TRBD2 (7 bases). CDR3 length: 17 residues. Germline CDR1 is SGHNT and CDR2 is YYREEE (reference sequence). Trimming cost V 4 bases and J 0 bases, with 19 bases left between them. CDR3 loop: CASSPGVGGGYQETQYF. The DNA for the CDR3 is TGTGCCAGCAGCCCTGGGGTAGGGGGGGGGTACCAAGAGACCCAGTACTTC.

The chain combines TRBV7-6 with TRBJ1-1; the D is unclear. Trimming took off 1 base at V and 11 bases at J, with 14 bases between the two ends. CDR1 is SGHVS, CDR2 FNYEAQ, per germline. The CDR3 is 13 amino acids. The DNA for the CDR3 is TGTGCCAGCAGCTTAGACCCTTCGTCGGGGGCTTTCTTT. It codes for CASSLDPSSGAFF.

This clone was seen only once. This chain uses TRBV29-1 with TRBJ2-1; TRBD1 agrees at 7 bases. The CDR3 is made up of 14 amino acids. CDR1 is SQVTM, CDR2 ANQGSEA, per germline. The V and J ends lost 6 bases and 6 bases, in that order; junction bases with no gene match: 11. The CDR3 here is CSVAGTVFFNEQFF. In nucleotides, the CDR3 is TGCAGCGTAGCCGGGACAGTATTTTTCAATGAGCAGTTCTTC.

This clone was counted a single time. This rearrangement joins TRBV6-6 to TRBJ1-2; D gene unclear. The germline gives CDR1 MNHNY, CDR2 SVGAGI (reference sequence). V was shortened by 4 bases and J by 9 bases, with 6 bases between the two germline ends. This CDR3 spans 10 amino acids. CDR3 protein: CASSSESYTF. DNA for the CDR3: TGTGCCAGCAGTTCGGAGAGCTACACCTTC.

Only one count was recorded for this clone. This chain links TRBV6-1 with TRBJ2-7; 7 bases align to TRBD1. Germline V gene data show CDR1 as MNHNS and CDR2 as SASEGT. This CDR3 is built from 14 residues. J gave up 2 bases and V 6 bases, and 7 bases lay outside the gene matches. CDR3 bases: TGTGCCAGCAGGGACGGACAGGTTCCCTACGAGCAGTACTTC. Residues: CASRDGQVPYEQYF.

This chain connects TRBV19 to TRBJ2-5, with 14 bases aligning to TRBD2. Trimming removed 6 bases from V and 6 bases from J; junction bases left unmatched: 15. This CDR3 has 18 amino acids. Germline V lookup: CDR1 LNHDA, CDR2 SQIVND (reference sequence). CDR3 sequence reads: CASSLGRLAGGAHKTQYF. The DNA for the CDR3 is TGTGCCAGTAGCCTTGGGAGACTAGCGGGGGGGGCACATAAGACCCAGTACTTC.

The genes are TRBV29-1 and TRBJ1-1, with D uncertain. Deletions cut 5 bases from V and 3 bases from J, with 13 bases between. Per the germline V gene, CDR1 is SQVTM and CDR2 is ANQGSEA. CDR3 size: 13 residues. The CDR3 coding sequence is TGCAGCGTTTTAAATGGGTACTACACTGAAGCTTTCTTT. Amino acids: CSVLNGYYTEAFF.

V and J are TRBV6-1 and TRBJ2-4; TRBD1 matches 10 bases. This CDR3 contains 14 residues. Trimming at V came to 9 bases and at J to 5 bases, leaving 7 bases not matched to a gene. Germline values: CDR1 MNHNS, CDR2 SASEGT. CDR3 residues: CASETGGVQNIQYF. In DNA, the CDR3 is TGTGCCAGTGAGACAGGGGGCGTACAAAACATTCAGTACTTC.

Here the CDR3 DNA reads TGTGCCAGTCAATCGGCGGGGGGTAATAGTGAGCAGTTCTTC. Translating it yields CASQSAGGNSEQFF. The chain uses TRBV11-2 and TRBJ2-1; 8 nucleotides line up with TRBD2. Germline V gene data show CDR1 as SGHAT and CDR2 as FQNNGV. V lost 9 bases to trimming and J lost 9 bases; unmatched junction nucleotides: 13. The CDR3 loop spans 14 amino acids.

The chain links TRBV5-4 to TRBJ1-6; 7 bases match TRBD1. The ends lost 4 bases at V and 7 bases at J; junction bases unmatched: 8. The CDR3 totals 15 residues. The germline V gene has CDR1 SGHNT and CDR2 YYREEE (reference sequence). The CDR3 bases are TGTGCCAGCAGCGGGACAGCCTCGTCGAATTCACCCCTCCACTTT. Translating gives CASSGTASSNSPLHF. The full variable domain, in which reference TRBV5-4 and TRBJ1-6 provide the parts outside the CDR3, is ETGVTQSPTHLIKTRGQQVTLRCSSQSGHNTVSWYQQALGQGPQFIFQYYREEENGRGNFPPRFSGLQFPNYSSELNVNALELDDSALYLCASSGTASSNSPLHFGNGTRLTVT.

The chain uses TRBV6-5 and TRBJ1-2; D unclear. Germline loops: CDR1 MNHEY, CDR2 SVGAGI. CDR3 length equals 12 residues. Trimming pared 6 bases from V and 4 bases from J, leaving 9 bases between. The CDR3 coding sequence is TGTGCCAGCAGCCCGGCGGGCTATGGCTACACCTTC. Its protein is CASSPAGYGYTF.